These 11 T cell receptor beta chains were all obtained from the same sample, sequenced in a study of T cell repertoires in cytomegalovirus infection. Antigen specificity for these receptors is unknown. MiXCR was run by TCRdb on the reads, yielding one entry per CDR3 protein. The table records hundreds of thousands of distinct CDR3 sequences, 42% of them present only once. This specimen was cultured PBMCs, taken from culture after CMV antigen stimulation. The receptors stem from a human donor in good health (CMV status not recorded). Some clones in this sample may be carry-over from other donors' samples.

This clonotype was found a few times. This chain links TRBV7-6 with TRBJ1-2; TRBD1 might be the D (5 bases). This CDR3 has 15 residues. V shed 5 bases and J shed 4 bases, with 17 bases lying between them. Per the germline V gene, CDR1 is SGHVS and CDR2 is FNYEAQ. The CDR3 loop reads CASSASGGGAYGYTF. CDR3 sequence (DNA): TGTGCCAGCAGCGCTAGCGGCGGAGGGGCCTATGGCTACACCTTC.

The CDR3 DNA follows: TGCGCCAGCAGCCAAGAGGGCGGGCTAGCTAAGGAGACCCAGTACTTC. This codes for CASSQEGGLAKETQYF. The chain couples TRBV4-1 to TRBJ2-5; D may be TRBD2 (5 bases). The CDR3 covers 16 residues. V was trimmed by 0 bases and J by 5 bases, leaving 16 bases between them. CDR1 is MGHRA, CDR2 YSYEKL, per germline.

In DNA, the CDR3 is TGTGCCAGCAGCCCCGGGGGGGCACGGGCCTATGGCTACACCTTC. Protein product: CASSPGGARAYGYTF. The V and J genes are TRBV6-2 or TRBV6-3 and TRBJ1-2; D may be TRBD1 (6 bases). V was trimmed by 6 bases and J by 4 bases, leaving 18 bases between them. Germline lookup yields CDR1 MNHEY and CDR2 SVGEGT. The CDR3 is made up of 15 amino acids.

The V gene is TRBV7-2, the J gene TRBJ2-1, with 7 bases identical to TRBD2. The CDR3 contains 13 residues. Germline V CDR1 and CDR2: SGHTA, FQGNSA. After removal of 4 bases from V and 10 bases from J, the junction contained 7 bases not matched to a gene. This chain's CDR3 is CASSSSPAGEQFF. CDR3 sequence (DNA): TGTGCCAGCAGCTCATCCCCAGCGGGAGAGCAGTTCTTC.

This chain uses TRBV12-3 or TRBV12-4 with TRBJ1-5; D is unclear. This CDR3 comprises 13 residues. V was cut by 4 bases and J by 1 base, with 5 bases left in between. The DNA for the CDR3 is TGTGCCAGCAGTTCACGGAGCAATCAGCCCCAGCATTTT. Its protein product is CASSSRSNQPQHF.

The gene calls are TRBV12-3 or TRBV12-4 and TRBJ1-4; 8 bases are shared with TRBD1. The CDR3 sequence is 16 residues long. V was clipped by 8 bases and J by 5 bases; unmatched bases: 13. The CDR3, as DNA: TGTGCCAGCTCCTCCGAGACAGGGGACCTGAATGAAAAACTGTTTTTT. Protein sequence: CASSSETGDLNEKLFF.

The chain recombines TRBV5-4 with TRBJ1-1, with D possibly TRBD1 on 6 matching bases. The CDR3 has 15 amino acids. The V end lost 0 bases, the J end lost 1 base, and 10 bases lay between the germline ends. Germline V gene data show CDR1 as SGHNT and CDR2 as YYREEE (reference sequence). Here the CDR3 DNA reads TGTGCCAGCAGCTTGGCGGAACAGGGGAACACTGAAGCTTTCTTT. The encoded protein is CASSLAEQGNTEAFF.

This clonotype was counted only a few times. The chain recombines TRBV6-1 with TRBJ2-7, with D tentatively TRBD1 or TRBD2 (6 bases each). Germline loops: CDR1 MNHNS, CDR2 SASEGT. This CDR3 comprises 14 residues. Between the trimmed V and J ends, which lost 6 bases and 6 bases, there was a span of 18 bases. The CDR3 loop is CASSQGWGAVEQYF. DNA of the CDR3: TGTGCCAGCAGCCAGGGTTGGGGGGCTGTCGAGCAGTACTTC.

The CDR3: CASSQDGGRGQGEAFF. CDR3 DNA sequence: TGCGCCAGCAGCCAGGACGGGGGCAGGGGGCAGGGTGAAGCTTTCTTT. The chain has TRBV4-3 and TRBJ1-1; 8 bases are shared with TRBD1. The V segment lost 3 bases and the J segment 7 bases; nucleotides outside the gene matches: 13. Germline loops: CDR1 LGHNA, CDR2 YSLEER. CDR3 length: 16 residues.

The rearrangement links TRBV6-2 or TRBV6-3 to TRBJ1-1; 7 nucleotides line up with TRBD1. Germline CDR1 MNHEY, CDR2 SVGEGT. V shed 6 bases and J 8 bases; nucleotides not matched to a gene: 9. This CDR3 has 13 residues. DNA for the CDR3: TGTGCCAGCAGGGCCACAGGGGATCTAGAAGCTTTCTTT. Protein product: CASRATGDLEAFF.

This clonotype came up a few times. The V and J genes are TRBV7-2 and TRBJ2-1, with D possibly being TRBD1 (6 bases). Per the germline V gene, CDR1 is SGHTA and CDR2 is FQGNSA. The CDR3 contains 12 residues. Trimming left V 6 bases short and J 16 bases short, with 19 bases between. In DNA, the CDR3 is TGTGCCAGCAGAACCACAGGGAACGTCTTCTTCTTC. Translating gives CASRTTGNVFFF.